This T cell receptor (beta chain) came from a study of cytomegalovirus exposure and HLA in healthy donors. For the study at large: HLA-typed donors contributed 65 million to 95 million unique TCRs, which were held in an early data release. Study observations and caveats: The authors confirmed in vitro that three CMV-associated chains were specific for CMV antigens. Earlier analysis looked at TCR beta V segments, and most were productive about 87% or about 30% of the time.

This CDR3 is 16 amino acids long. The ends were cut back, 6 bases at V and 4 bases at J, with 21 bases in the middle. Germline CDR1 is SGHDN and CDR2 is FVKESK. In the case of this clone: Its specificity is unknown.

PCR used 60 Vbeta primers and 13 Jbeta primers. Profiling relied on immunoSEQ multiplex PCR, and the TCRdb table lists in-frame clones only, not all of them. Altogether about 64,000 clones are present, approximately 70% being singletons, with the ten largest covering 14%. Source material: PBMCs. The clonotype originates from a male donor in good health and CMV-seropositive. The chain combines TRBV14 with TRBJ2-5, with D perhaps matching TRBD1 (6 bases). In nucleotides, the CDR3 is TGTGCCAGCAGTAACCAGGGGTTGACTGGGCGAGAGACCCAGTACTTC. This codes for CASSNQGLTGRETQYF.